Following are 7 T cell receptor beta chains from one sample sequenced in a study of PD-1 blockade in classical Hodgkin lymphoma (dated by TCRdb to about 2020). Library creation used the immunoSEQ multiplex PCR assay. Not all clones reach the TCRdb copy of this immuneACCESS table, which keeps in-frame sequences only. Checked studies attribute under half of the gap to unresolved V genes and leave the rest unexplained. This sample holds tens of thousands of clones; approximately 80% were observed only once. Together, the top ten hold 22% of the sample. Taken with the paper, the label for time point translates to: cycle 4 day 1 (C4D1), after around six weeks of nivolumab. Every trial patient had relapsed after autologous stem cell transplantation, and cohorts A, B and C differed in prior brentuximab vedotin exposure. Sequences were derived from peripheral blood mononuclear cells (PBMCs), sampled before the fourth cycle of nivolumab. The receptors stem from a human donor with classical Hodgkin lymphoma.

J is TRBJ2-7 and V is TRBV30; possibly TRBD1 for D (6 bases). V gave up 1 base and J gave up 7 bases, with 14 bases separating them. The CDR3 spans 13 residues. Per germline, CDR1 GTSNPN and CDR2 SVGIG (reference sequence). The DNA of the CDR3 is TGTGCCTGGAGTGCCACAGGGTACGGGGAGCAGTACTTC. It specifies CAWSATGYGEQYF. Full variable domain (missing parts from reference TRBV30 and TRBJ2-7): SQTIHQWPATLVQPVGSPLSLECTVEGTSNPNLYWYRQAAGRGLQLLFYSVGIGQISSEVPQNLSASRPQDRQFILSSKKLLLSDSGFYLCAWSATGYGEQYFGPGTRLTVT.

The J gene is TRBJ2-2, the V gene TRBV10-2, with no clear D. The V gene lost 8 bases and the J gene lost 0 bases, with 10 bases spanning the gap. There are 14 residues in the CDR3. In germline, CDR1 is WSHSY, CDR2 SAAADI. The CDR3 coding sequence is TGCGCCAGCGCTAGTGGCCCGAACACCGGGGAGCTGTTTTTT. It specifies CASASGPNTGELFF.

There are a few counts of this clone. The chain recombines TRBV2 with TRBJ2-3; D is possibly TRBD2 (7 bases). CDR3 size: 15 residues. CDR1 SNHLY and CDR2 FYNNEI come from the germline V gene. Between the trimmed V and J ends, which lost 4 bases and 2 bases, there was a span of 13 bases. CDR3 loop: CASSALGGLTDTQYF. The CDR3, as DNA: TGTGCCAGCAGTGCTTTGGGGGGGCTCACAGATACGCAGTATTTT.

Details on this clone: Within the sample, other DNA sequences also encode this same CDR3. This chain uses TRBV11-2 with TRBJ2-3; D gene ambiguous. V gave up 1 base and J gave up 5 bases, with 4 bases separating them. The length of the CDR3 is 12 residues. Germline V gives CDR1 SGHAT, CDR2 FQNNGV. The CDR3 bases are TGTGCCAGCAGCTTAGGCGGAGATACGCAGTATTTT. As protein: CASSLGGDTQYF. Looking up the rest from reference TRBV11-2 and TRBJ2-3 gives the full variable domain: EAGVAQSPRYKIIEKRQSVAFWCNPISGHATLYWYQQILGQGPKLLIQFQNNGVVDDSQLPKDRFSAERLKGVDSTLKIQPAKLEDSAVYLCASSLGGDTQYFGPGTRLTVL.

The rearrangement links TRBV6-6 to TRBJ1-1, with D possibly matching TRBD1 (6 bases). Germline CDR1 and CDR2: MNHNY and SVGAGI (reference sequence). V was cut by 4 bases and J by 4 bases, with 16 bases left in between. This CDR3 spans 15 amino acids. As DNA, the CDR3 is TGTGCCAGCAGTTCGGAGGGGGTGGGGGGCACTGAAGCTTTCTTT. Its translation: CASSSEGVGGTEAFF.

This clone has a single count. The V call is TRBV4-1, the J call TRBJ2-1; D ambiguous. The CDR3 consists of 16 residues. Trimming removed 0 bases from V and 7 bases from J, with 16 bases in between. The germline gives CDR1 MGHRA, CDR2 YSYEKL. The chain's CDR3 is CASSQEGDSKWNEQFF. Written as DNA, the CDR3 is TGCGCCAGCAGCCAAGAAGGCGACTCGAAGTGGAATGAGCAGTTCTTC.

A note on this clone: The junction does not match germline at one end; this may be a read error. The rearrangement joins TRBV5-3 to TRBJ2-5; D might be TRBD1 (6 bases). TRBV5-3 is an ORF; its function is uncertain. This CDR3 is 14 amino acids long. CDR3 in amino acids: CASSLVVGAETQYF. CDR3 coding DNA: TGTGCCAGCAGCTTGGTAGTGGGGGCTGAGACCCAGTACTTC.